Listed below are T cell receptor beta chains from one sample, sequenced in a study of blood T cell repertoires in COVID-19. Measured with immunoSEQ multiplex PCR; TCRdb has only the in-frame clones, and not every one. This repertoire shows tens of thousands of clones, roughly 80% found once; its top ten account for roughly 25%. The sample comprised peripheral blood. The receptors derive from a man at least 80 years old with active or convalescent COVID-19. The CDR3 runs from the conserved cysteine through the conserved F or W. Fields, in order: V gene, clone size, J gene, D gene, CDR3 protein, CDR3 DNA. The D gene is left open where the match is weak. Rows give clone size only sometimes, using once, few, many, or a class for an expanded clone.

V gene: TRBV5-1; clone size: -; J gene: TRBJ1-1; D gene: -; CDR3 protein: CASSLVSFGTQRGGEAFF; CDR3 DNA: TGCGCCAGCAGCTTGGTTTCGTTTGGGACTCAAAGGGGGGGTGAAGCTTTCTTT
V gene: TRBV5-8; clone size: -; J gene: TRBJ1-5; D gene: -; CDR3 protein: CASSLRQASNQPQHF; CDR3 DNA: TGTGCCAGCAGCTTGCGACAGGCGAGCAATCAGCCCCAGCATTTT
V gene: TRBV4-2; clone size: -; J gene: TRBJ2-7; D gene: -; CDR3 protein: CASSQEAGGFYEQYF; CDR3 DNA: TGTGCCAGCAGCCAAGAGGCCGGCGGGTTCTACGAGCAGTACTTC
V gene: TRBV3-1/TRBV3-2; clone size: once; J gene: TRBJ2-5; D gene: TRBD1; CDR3 protein: CASSHLPGTVKETQYF; CDR3 DNA: TGTGCCAGCAGCCACCTCCCCGGGACAGTGAAAGAGACCCAGTACTTC
V gene: TRBV14; clone size: -; J gene: TRBJ1-4; D gene: TRBD1; CDR3 protein: CASSRLGQGEKLFF; CDR3 DNA: TGTGCCAGCAGCCGCCTTGGACAGGGCGAAAAACTGTTTTTT
V gene: TRBV11-2; clone size: -; J gene: TRBJ2-7; D gene: TRBD1; CDR3 protein: CASSLVPPGQGEQYF; CDR3 DNA: TGTGCCAGCAGCTTAGTTCCCCCTGGACAGGGAGAGCAGTACTTC
V gene: TRBV7-8; clone size: -; J gene: TRBJ2-7; D gene: -; CDR3 protein: CASSLVLGTYYEQYF; CDR3 DNA: TGTGCCAGCAGCTTAGTATTGGGCACCTACTACGAGCAGTACTTC
V gene: TRBV14; clone size: -; J gene: TRBJ2-6; D gene: -; CDR3 protein: CASSQDLGQSGANVLTF; CDR3 DNA: TGTGCCAGCAGCCAAGATCTTGGACAGTCTGGGGCCAACGTCCTGACTTTC
V gene: TRBV6-5; clone size: -; J gene: TRBJ1-5; D gene: -; CDR3 protein: CASSPRPNQPQHF; CDR3 DNA: TGTGCCAGCAGTCCTAGACCAAATCAGCCCCAGCATTTT
V gene: TRBV7-2; clone size: -; J gene: TRBJ2-7; D gene: TRBD1; CDR3 protein: CASSTTGIPYEQYF; CDR3 DNA: TGTGCCAGCAGCACGACAGGGATTCCTTACGAGCAGTACTTC